This record concerns one TCR beta chain sequence. Sequencing relied on a cDNA template that was reverse transcribed from extracted RNA. TCRdb's table, derived via immunoSEQ multiplex PCR, lists solely in-frame clones and lacks some. The sample has about 250,000 clones, 60% seen once. V lost 6 bases, J lost 4 bases, and 13 bases lay in between. Germline values: CDR1 GTSNPN, CDR2 SVGIG (reference sequence). The CDR3 contains 13 residues. These data are taken from a study of CD8+ T cells in alopecia areata. Treatment of the sample: oral pan-JAK inhibitor, 5-10 mg twice daily. This chain connects TRBV30 to TRBJ1-5; D might be TRBD1 (6 bases). The input for sequencing was CD4+ T cells sorted from blood, taken around week 54, from a patient treated with tofacitinib. The source is a human donor with alopecia areata. CDR3 region: CACSGQINQPQHF. Here the CDR3 DNA reads TGTGCCTGTTCTGGACAGATTAATCAGCCCCAGCATTTT. Drawing the rest from reference TRBV30 and TRBJ1-5, the complete variable domain is SQTIHQWPATLVQPVGSPLSLECTVEGTSNPNLYWYRQAAGRGLQLLFYSVGIGQISSEVPQNLSASRPQDRQFILSSKKLLLSDSGFYLCACSGQINQPQHFGDGTRLSIL.